This TCR beta chain was sequenced for a study of T-cell reconstitution after alpha-beta-depleted transplantation in children. The CDR3 extends over 14 amino acids. From germline, CDR1 is KGHDR and CDR2 SFDVKD. Trimming left V 12 bases short and J 0 bases short, with 17 bases between. This clonotype was seen ten or more times. Preparing the TCRbeta library involved the use of unique molecular identifiers. Each CDR3 protein gets one entry after TCRdb re-called the PCR reads with MiXCR. The sample carries fewer than 4,500 distinct CDR3 sequences, roughly an eighth recorded once. The chain couples TRBV24-1 to TRBJ2-7, with D hard to call. This specimen consisted of PBMCs, mostly from graft donor cells, obtained 60 days after TCRalphabeta/CD19-depleted stem cell transplant. This clonotype originated in a male patient under 10 years old who had a stem cell transplant for acute lymphoblastic leukemia, so the T cells may come from the graft donor. This chain's CDR3 is CASLSRNLSYEQYF. CDR3 nucleotides: TGTGCCTCCCTCTCCAGGAATCTCTCCTACGAGCAGTACTTC.